A selection of T cell receptor beta chains follows, all from one sample in a study of cytomegalovirus exposure and HLA in healthy donors. Libraries were prepared by immunoSEQ multiplex PCR; TCRdb keeps only in-frame clonotypes and omits some of them. The sample includes under 200,000 clones, approximately 76% of them seen just once. The specimen sequenced was PBMCs. These TCRs come from a man between 60 and 70 years old in good health and CMV-seronegative. Both conserved end residues are part of each CDR3. Fields, in order: V gene, clone size, J gene, CDR3 length, D gene, CDR3 DNA, CDR3 protein. The D gene is left open where the match is weak. Clone size is given for some rows only: seen once, a few or many times, or a class if the clone is expanded.

V: TRBV4-1; size: few; J: TRBJ1-1; length: 15; D: -; DNA: TGCGCCAGCAGCCAAATGAGGTCGGTGAACACTGAAGCTTTCTTT; CDR3: CASSQMRSVNTEAFF
V: TRBV14; size: -; J: TRBJ2-5; length: 15; D: TRBD2; DNA: TGTGCCAGCAGCCCCCGGGCCAGCGGGATGGAGACCCAGTACTTC; CDR3: CASSPRASGMETQYF
V: TRBV2; size: -; J: TRBJ2-5; length: 12; D: -; DNA: TGTGCCAGCCGCCAGGGTCGGGAGACCCAGTACTTC; CDR3: CASRQGRETQYF
V: TRBV5-1; size: -; J: TRBJ2-2; length: 14; D: TRBD1; DNA: TGCGCCAGCAGCTCGGGACAGGGAACCGGGGAGCTGTTTTTT; CDR3: CASSSGQGTGELFF
V: TRBV19; size: -; J: TRBJ1-1; length: 15; D: TRBD1; DNA: TGTGCCAGTAGTATGAAATGGACAGGGAACACTGAAGCTTTCTTT; CDR3: CASSMKWTGNTEAFF
V: TRBV7-2; size: -; J: TRBJ2-3; length: 14; D: TRBD2; DNA: TGTGCCAGCAGCTTAGTACTAGCGGGAGATACGCAGTATTTT; CDR3: CASSLVLAGDTQYF
V: TRBV23-1; size: -; J: TRBJ2-5; length: 20; D: -; DNA: TGCGCCAGCAGTCATAGGCAATTGTCCCGCGGGACAGCCTGCCAAGAGACCCAGTACTTC; CDR3: CASSHRQLSRGTACQETQYF
V: TRBV6-5; size: -; J: TRBJ1-4; length: 14; D: -; DNA: TGTGCCAGCAGTTCCCAGGGACATAGCGAAAAACTGTTTTTT; CDR3: CASSSQGHSEKLFF
V: TRBV5-1; size: once; J: TRBJ2-7; length: 15; D: TRBD2; DNA: TGCGCCAGCAGCCCCCTAGCGGGAGGTGGCTACGAGCAGTACTTC; CDR3: CASSPLAGGGYEQYF
V: TRBV27; size: -; J: TRBJ2-4; length: 13; D: TRBD2; DNA: TGTGCCAGCAGTTTGCGGGGGAAAAACATTCAGTACTTC; CDR3: CASSLRGKNIQYF
V: TRBV10-1; size: -; J: TRBJ2-2; length: 16; D: -; DNA: TGCGCCAGCAGTAGAGAGATCATCGGGAACACCGGGGAGCTGTTTTTT; CDR3: CASSREIIGNTGELFF
V: TRBV6-6; size: -; J: TRBJ2-3; length: 15; D: TRBD2; DNA: TGTGCCAGCAGACCATTAGCGGGGAGAACAGATACGCAGTATTTT; CDR3: CASRPLAGRTDTQYF
V: TRBV10-3; size: once; J: TRBJ2-7; length: 17; D: TRBD2; DNA: TGTGCCATCAGTGAGCCGGGGACTAGCGGGAGATCCTACGAGCAGTACTTC; CDR3: CAISEPGTSGRSYEQYF
V: TRBV30; size: -; J: TRBJ2-7; length: 14; D: -; DNA: TGTGCCTGGAGTGTAATCCCACTGGGGGGCGAGCAGTACTTC; CDR3: CAWSVIPLGGEQYF
V: TRBV2; size: -; J: TRBJ1-2; length: 14; D: -; DNA: TGTGCCAGCAGCGAGACCCAGGATACCTATGGCTACACCTTC; CDR3: CASSETQDTYGYTF
V: TRBV7-2; size: -; J: TRBJ2-7; length: 12; D: -; DNA: TGTGCCAGCAGCTTAGCTCGGTACGAGCAGTACTTC; CDR3: CASSLARYEQYF
V: TRBV30; size: -; J: TRBJ1-6; length: 14; D: -; DNA: TGTGCCGGACACCCCTCGGGTAATAATTCACCCCTCCACTTT; CDR3: CAGHPSGNNSPLHF
V: TRBV30; size: -; J: TRBJ1-1; length: 11; D: -; DNA: TGTGCCTGGGAACAGGGAACTGAAGCTTTCTTT; CDR3: CAWEQGTEAFF
V: TRBV29-1; size: -; J: TRBJ2-7; length: 12; D: TRBD2; DNA: TGCAGCGTTGGACTAGCGGGGGATGAGCAGTACTTC; CDR3: CSVGLAGDEQYF
V: TRBV2; size: -; J: TRBJ2-5; length: 15; D: -; DNA: TGTGCCAGCACGGGGGGACAAACGAAACAAGAGACCCAGTACTTC; CDR3: CASTGGQTKQETQYF
V: TRBV7-2; size: -; J: TRBJ2-7; length: 14; D: -; DNA: TGTGCCAGCAGCTTAGAACTAGGGAACTACGAGCAGTACTTC; CDR3: CASSLELGNYEQYF
V: TRBV4-1; size: -; J: TRBJ2-1; length: 18; D: -; DNA: TGCGCCAGCAGCCAACTCCCATCCGGCGGGGTAGTTGGGGAACGGGGGTTCTTC; CDR3: CASSQLPSGGVVGERGFF
V: TRBV6-5; size: -; J: TRBJ1-5; length: 14; D: TRBD1; DNA: TGTGCCAGCAGGACCGGGACAGGGGATCAGCCCCAGCATTTT; CDR3: CASRTGTGDQPQHF
V: TRBV30; size: -; J: TRBJ2-7; length: 15; D: TRBD1; DNA: TGTGCCTGGAGAAAAACCGGGACAGGGGCTGCCGAGCAGTACTTC; CDR3: CAWRKTGTGAAEQYF
V: TRBV28; size: few; J: TRBJ2-7; length: 15; D: TRBD2; DNA: TGTGCCAGCAGCTCCGGGACTAGGGTCTCCTACGAGCAGTACTTC; CDR3: CASSSGTRVSYEQYF